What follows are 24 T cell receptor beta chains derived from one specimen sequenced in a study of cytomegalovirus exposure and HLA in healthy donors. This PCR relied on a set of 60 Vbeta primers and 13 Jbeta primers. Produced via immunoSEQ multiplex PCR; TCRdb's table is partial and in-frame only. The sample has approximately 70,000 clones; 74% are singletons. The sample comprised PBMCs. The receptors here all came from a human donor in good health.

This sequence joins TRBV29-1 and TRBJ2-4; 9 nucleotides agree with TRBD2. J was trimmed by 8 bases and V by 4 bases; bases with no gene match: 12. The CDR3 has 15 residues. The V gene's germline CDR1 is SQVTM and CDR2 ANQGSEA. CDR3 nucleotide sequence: TGCAGCGTTGCGGGTCGCGGGAGGGCCGGAGACATTCAGTACTTC. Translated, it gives CSVAGRGRAGDIQYF.

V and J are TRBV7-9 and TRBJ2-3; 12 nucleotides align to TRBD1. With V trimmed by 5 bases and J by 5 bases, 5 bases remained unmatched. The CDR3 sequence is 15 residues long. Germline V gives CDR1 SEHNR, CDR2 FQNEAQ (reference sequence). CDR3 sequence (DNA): TGTGCCAGCAGCCCCGGGACAGGGGGCTTAGATACGCAGTATTTT. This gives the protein CASSPGTGGLDTQYF.

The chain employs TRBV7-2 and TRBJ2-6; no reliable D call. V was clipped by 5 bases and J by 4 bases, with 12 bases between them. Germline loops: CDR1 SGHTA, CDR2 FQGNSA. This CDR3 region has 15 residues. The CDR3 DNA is TGTGCCAGCAGCCCCTACTCCCAAGGGGCCAACGTCCTGACTTTC. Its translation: CASSPYSQGANVLTF.

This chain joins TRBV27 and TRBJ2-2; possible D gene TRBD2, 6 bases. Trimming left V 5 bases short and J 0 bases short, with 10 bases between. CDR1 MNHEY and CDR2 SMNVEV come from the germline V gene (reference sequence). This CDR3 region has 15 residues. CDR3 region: CASSPQRANTGELFF. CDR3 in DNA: TGTGCCAGCAGTCCGCAGCGGGCGAACACCGGGGAGCTGTTTTTT.

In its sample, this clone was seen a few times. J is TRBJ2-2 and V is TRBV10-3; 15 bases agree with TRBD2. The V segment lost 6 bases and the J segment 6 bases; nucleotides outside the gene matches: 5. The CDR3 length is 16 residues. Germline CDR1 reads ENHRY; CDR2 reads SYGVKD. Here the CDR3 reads CAIRGGLAGGPGELFF. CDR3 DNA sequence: TGTGCCATCAGGGGAGGACTAGCGGGAGGGCCCGGGGAGCTGTTTTTT.

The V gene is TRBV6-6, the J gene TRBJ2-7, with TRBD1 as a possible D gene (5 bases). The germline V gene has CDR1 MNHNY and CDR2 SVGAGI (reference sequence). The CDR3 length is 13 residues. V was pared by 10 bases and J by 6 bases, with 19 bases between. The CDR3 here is CAIADSVLGEQYF. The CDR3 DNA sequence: TGTGCCATCGCCGACAGCGTTCTCGGCGAGCAGTACTTC.

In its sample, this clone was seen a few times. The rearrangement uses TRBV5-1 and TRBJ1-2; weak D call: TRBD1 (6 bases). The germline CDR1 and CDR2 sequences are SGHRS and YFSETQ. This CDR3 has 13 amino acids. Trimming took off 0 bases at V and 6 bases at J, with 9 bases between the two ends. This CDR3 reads CASSLGGQNGYTF. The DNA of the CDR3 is TGCGCCAGCAGCTTGGGGGGACAAAATGGCTACACCTTC.

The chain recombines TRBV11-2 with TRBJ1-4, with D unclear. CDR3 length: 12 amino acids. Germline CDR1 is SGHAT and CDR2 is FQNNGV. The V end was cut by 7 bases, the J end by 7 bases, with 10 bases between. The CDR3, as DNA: TGTGCCAGCAAAGGAGAGGGTGAAAAACTGTTTTTT. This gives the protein CASKGEGEKLFF.

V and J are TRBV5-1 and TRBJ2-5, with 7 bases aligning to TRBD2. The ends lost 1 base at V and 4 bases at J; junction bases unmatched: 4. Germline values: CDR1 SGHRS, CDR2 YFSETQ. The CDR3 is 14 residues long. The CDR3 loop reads CASSLSAGVETQYF. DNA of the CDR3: TGCGCCAGCAGCTTGTCGGCGGGGGTAGAGACCCAGTACTTC.

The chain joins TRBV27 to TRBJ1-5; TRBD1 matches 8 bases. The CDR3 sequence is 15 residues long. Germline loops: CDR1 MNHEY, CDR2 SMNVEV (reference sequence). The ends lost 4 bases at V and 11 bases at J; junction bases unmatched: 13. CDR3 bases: TGTGCCAGCAGTTCCAGGGGGCCGGCCTTGGGGTCCCAGCATTTT. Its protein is CASSSRGPALGSQHF.

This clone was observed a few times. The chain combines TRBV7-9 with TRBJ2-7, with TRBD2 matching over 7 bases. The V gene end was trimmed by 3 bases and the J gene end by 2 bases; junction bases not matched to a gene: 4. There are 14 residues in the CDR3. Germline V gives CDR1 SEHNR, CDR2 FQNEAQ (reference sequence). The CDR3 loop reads CASSLETSPYEQYF. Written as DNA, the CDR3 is TGTGCCAGCAGCTTGGAGACTAGCCCCTACGAGCAGTACTTC. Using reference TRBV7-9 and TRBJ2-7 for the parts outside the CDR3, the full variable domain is DTGVSQNPRHKITKRGQNVTFRCDPISEHNRLYWYRQTLGQGPEFLTYFQNEAQLEKSRLLSDRFSAERPKGSFSTLEIQRTEQGDSAMYLCASSLETSPYEQYFGPGTRLTVT.

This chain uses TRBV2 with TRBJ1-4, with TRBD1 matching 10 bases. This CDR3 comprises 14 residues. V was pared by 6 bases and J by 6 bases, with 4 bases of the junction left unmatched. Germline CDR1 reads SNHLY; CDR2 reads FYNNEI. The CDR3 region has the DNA TGTGCCAGCAGGACAGGGGGCGCGGATGAAAAACTGTTTTTT. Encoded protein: CASRTGGADEKLFF. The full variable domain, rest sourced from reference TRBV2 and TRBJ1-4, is EPEVTQTPSHQVTQMGQEVILRCVPISNHLYFYWYRQILGQKVEFLVSFYNNEISEKSEIFDDQFSVERPDGSNFTLKIRSTKLEDSAMYFCASRTGGADEKLFFGSGTQLSVL.

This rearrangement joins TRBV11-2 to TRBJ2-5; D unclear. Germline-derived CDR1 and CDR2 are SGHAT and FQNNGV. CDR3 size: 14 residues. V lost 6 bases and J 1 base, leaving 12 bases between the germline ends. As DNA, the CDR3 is TGTGCCAGCAGAAGGATTAGAGGCCAAGAGACCCAGTACTTC. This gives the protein CASRRIRGQETQYF.

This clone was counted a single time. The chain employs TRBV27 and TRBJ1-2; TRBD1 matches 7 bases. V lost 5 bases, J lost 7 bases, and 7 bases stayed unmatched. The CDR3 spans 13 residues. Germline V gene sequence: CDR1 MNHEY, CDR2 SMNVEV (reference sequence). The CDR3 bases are TGTGCCAGCAGTCTCACCACAGGGGTTGGCTACACCTTC. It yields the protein CASSLTTGVGYTF.

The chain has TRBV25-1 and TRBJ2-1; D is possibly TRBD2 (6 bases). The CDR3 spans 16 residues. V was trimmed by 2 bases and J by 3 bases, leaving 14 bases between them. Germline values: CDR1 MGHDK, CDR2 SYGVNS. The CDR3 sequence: CASSEGAGSYYNEQFF. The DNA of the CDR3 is TGTGCCAGCAGTGAAGGCGCGGGATCTTACTACAATGAGCAGTTCTTC. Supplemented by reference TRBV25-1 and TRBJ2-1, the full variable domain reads EADIYQTPRYLVIGTGKKITLECSQTMGHDKMYWYQQDPGMELHLIHYSYGVNSTEKGDLSSESTVSRIRTEHFPLTLESARPSHTSQYLCASSEGAGSYYNEQFFGPGTRLTVL.

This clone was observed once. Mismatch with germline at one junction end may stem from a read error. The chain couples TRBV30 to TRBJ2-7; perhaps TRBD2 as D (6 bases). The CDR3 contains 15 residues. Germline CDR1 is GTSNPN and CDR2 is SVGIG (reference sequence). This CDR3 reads CAWSRGLRETYGQYF. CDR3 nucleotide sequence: TGTGCCTGGAGCCGGGGGTTAAGGGAAACCTACGGGCAGTACTTC.

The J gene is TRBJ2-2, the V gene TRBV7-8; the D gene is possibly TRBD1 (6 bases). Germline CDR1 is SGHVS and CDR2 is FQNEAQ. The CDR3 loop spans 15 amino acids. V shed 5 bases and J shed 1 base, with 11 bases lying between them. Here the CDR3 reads CASSTWTENTGELFF. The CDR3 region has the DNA TGTGCCAGCAGCACATGGACAGAGAACACCGGGGAGCTGTTTTTT. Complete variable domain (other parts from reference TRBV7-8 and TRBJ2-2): GAGVSQSPRYKVAKRGQDVALRCDPISGHVSLFWYQQALGQGPEFLTYFQNEAQLDKSGLPSDRFFAERPEGSVSTLKIQRTQQEDSAVYLCASSTWTENTGELFFGEGSRLTVL.

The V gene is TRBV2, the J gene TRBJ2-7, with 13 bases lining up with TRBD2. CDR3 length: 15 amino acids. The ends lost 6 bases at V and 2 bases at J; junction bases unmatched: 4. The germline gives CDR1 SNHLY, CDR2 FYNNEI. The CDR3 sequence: CASSQTSGRAYEQYF. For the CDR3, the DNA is TGTGCCAGCAGCCAAACTAGCGGGAGGGCCTACGAGCAGTACTTC.

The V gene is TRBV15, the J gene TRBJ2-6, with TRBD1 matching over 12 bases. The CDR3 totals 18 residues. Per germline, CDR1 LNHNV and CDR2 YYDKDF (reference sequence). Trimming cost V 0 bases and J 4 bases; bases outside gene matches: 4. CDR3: CATSRDWDRGHGANVLTF. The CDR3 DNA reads TGTGCCACCAGCAGAGATTGGGACAGGGGGCACGGGGCCAACGTCCTGACTTTC.

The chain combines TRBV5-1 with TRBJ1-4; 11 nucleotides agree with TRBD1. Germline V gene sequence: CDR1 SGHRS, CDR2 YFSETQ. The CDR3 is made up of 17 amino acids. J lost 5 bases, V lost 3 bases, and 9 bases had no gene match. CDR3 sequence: CASSWLPGQGGNEKLFF. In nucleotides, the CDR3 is TGCGCCAGCAGCTGGCTTCCGGGACAGGGGGGGAATGAAAAACTGTTTTTT.

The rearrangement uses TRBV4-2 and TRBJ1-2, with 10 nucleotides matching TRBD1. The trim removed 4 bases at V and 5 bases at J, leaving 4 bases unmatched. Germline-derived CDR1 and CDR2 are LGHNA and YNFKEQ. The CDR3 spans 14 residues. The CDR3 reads CASSRDRGSYGYTF. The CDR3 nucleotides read TGTGCCAGCAGCCGGGACAGGGGAAGTTATGGCTACACCTTC.

The DNA of the CDR3 is TGTGCCAGCAGTGAATCCGCTAGCGGGAGGGAGGAGACCCAGTACTTC. Translated, it gives CASSESASGREETQYF. The chain recombines TRBV25-1 with TRBJ2-5, with TRBD2 identical over 12 bases. Germline V CDR1 and CDR2: MGHDK, SYGVNS. Trimming at V came to 1 base and at J to 5 bases, leaving 5 bases not matched to a gene. The CDR3 totals 16 residues.

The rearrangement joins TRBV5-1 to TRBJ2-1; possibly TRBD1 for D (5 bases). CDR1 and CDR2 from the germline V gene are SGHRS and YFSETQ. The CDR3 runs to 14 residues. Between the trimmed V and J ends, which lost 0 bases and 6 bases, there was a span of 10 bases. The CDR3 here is CASSLDSGFNEQFF. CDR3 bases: TGCGCCAGCAGCTTGGATTCAGGGTTCAATGAGCAGTTCTTC.

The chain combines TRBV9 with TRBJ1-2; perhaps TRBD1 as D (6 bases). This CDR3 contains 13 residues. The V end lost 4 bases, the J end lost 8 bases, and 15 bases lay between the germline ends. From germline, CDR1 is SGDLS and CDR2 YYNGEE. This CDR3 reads CASSPRTGQGYTF. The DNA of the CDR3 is TGTGCCAGCAGCCCTCGAACAGGGCAAGGCTACACCTTC.